The 11 T cell receptor beta chains listed next were all sequenced from one sample in a study of T cells in Graves' hyperthyroidism and ophthalmopathy. The CDR3 regions of TCR beta were amplified from RNA transcripts. The study used the HTBI primer set for a first-round RT-PCR of the TCR CDR3. TCRdb fed the multiplex PCR reads into MiXCR, producing one record per CDR3 protein. The sample consists of about 660,000 distinct CDR3 sequences, nearly 45% of them appearing once. Sequencing input: peripheral blood or thyroid tissue (not recorded which). Every receptor here comes from an adult man with Graves' disease, either hyperthyroidism or ophthalmopathy (not recorded which).

This clonotype was counted a few times. Here the CDR3 reads CASSVGGGLNTEAFF. The CDR3 bases are TGTGCCAGCAGCGTAGGCGGGGGCTTGAACACTGAAGCTTTCTTT. The chain carries TRBV9 and TRBJ1-1, with D possibly TRBD1 on 6 matching bases. The germline V gene encodes CDR1 SGDLS and CDR2 YYNGEE. Trimming shortened V by 0 bases and J by 0 bases, and 9 bases separated the two germline ends. The CDR3 totals 15 residues.

Points on this clonotype: A clone one base away is much larger, so this may be a read error. This chain uses TRBV5-4 with TRBJ2-5, with TRBD1 matching over 10 bases. Germline values: CDR1 SGHNT, CDR2 YYREEE (reference sequence). The CDR3 runs 15 residues. Written as DNA, the CDR3 is TGTGCCAGCAGCGCCGACAGGGGGCGAGGAGAGACCCAGCACTTC. This sequence encodes CASSADRGRGETQHF.

This clonotype was found a few times. The V call is TRBV7-9, the J call TRBJ1-2; D remains ambiguous. This CDR3 contains 15 residues. V was trimmed by 2 bases and J by 3 bases, leaving 13 bases between them. Germline assignment: CDR1 SEHNR and CDR2 FQNEAQ (reference sequence). The DNA of the CDR3 is TGTGCCAGCAGCTTAAAGGAGGGTTTCGACTATGGCTACACCTTC. It yields the protein CASSLKEGFDYGYTF.

The V call is TRBV19, the J call TRBJ2-2, with TRBD1 as a possible D gene (6 bases). Germline CDR1 is LNHDA and CDR2 is SQIVND (reference sequence). V was shortened by 9 bases and J by 4 bases, with 21 bases between the two germline ends. This CDR3 region has 16 residues. The CDR3 spells CASRARQVSGTGELFF. The CDR3 DNA sequence: TGTGCCAGCAGAGCAAGACAGGTCTCGGGCACCGGGGAGCTGTTTTTT.

This clonotype was recorded a few times. J is TRBJ1-4 and V is TRBV12-3 or TRBV12-4; no clear D. V was trimmed by 6 bases and J by 5 bases, leaving 16 bases between them. CDR3 length: 15 amino acids. The CDR3 loop is CASSLYGRANEKLFF. Here the CDR3 DNA reads TGTGCCAGCAGCCTATACGGTAGGGCGAATGAAAAACTGTTTTTT.

J is TRBJ1-6 and V is TRBV7-2, with 7 bases matching TRBD1. CDR3 length equals 15 residues. Germline lookup yields CDR1 SGHTA and CDR2 FQGNSA. After removal of 7 bases from V and 4 bases from J, the junction contained 7 bases not matched to a gene. CDR3 residues: CASNPPGQYNSPLHF. In nucleotides, the CDR3 is TGTGCCAGCAACCCTCCGGGACAGTATAATTCACCCCTCCACTTT.

The chain recombines TRBV7-9 with TRBJ1-1, with D possibly being TRBD1 (5 bases). The CDR3 covers 11 residues. The V gene lost 11 bases and the J gene lost 11 bases, with 18 bases spanning the gap. Germline V gives CDR1 SEHNR, CDR2 FQNEAQ (reference sequence). Written as DNA, the CDR3 is TGTGCCTCCGTCAGGGCCACCGGGGCTTTCTTT. Amino acids: CASVRATGAFF.

The rearrangement uses TRBV2 and TRBJ1-4; D uncertain. The CDR3 has 12 residues. CDR1 and CDR2 (germline): SNHLY, FYNNEI. Trimming pared 5 bases from V and 10 bases from J, leaving 11 bases between. CDR3 sequence (DNA): TGTGCCAGCAGTTTTCGGCCGGGAAAACTGTTTTTT. It translates to CASSFRPGKLFF.

This clonotype has a count of ten or more. V gene TRBV25-1 combines with J gene TRBJ1-6; possible D gene TRBD1, 5 bases. Trimming took off 3 bases at V and 1 base at J, with 10 bases between the two ends. CDR1 is MGHDK and CDR2 is SYGVNS in the germline V gene. This CDR3 is 16 amino acids long. CDR3 DNA sequence: TGTGCCAGCAGTGATTCCGACAGATCCTATAATTCACCCCTCCACTTT. The encoded protein is CASSDSDRSYNSPLHF.

V usage is TRBV25-1 and J usage is TRBJ1-6, with unresolved D. The CDR3 runs to 14 residues. Trimming removed 10 bases at V and 9 bases at J, with 19 bases between. Per the germline V gene, CDR1 is MGHDK and CDR2 is SYGVNS. DNA for the CDR3: TGTGCCACCAGATCCGGGCCGGGCAGTTCACCCCTCCACTTT. This encodes CATRSGPGSSPLHF.

The CDR3: CSAQGPFGNTIYF. CDR3 in DNA: TGCAGCGCCCAGGGCCCCTTCGGAAACACCATATATTTT. This rearrangement joins TRBV29-1 to TRBJ1-3, with D maybe TRBD1 (5 bases). Trimming pared 7 bases from V and 4 bases from J, leaving 14 bases between. Germline CDR1 and CDR2: SQVTM and ANQGSEA. The CDR3 loop spans 13 amino acids.